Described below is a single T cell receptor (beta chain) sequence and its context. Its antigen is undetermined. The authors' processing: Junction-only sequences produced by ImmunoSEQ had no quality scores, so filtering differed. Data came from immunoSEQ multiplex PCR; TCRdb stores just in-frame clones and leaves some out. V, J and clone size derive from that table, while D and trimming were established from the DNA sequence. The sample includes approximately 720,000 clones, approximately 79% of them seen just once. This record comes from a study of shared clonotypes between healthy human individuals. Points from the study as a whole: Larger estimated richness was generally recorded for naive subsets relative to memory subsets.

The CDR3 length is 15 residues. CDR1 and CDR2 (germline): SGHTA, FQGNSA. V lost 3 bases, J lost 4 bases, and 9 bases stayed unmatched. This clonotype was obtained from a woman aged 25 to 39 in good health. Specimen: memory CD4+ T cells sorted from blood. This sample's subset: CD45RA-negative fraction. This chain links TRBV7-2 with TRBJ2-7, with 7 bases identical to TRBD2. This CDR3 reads CASSFPPGGRYEQYF. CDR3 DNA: TGTGCCAGCAGCTTTCCCCCGGGGGGACGTTACGAGCAGTACTTC.